The sequence of this TCR beta chain was determined in a study of spatial heterogeneity in lung cancer. Via MiXCR, TCRdb re-called the 5' RACE reads, giving one row per CDR3 protein. The table has tens of thousands of distinct CDR3 sequences, around 5.2% seen once; the top ten hold 29%. This clonotype was found a few times. Trimming left V 4 bases short and J 3 bases short, with 22 bases between. The germline V gene encodes CDR1 SGHDT and CDR2 YYEEEE. The CDR3 spans 18 residues. The sample's time point: sample taken at primary tumor resection. Unsorted whole RNA of tumor, nontumor lung or frozen PBMC was sequenced.

The rearrangement joins TRBV5-6 to TRBJ2-2; weak D call: TRBD1 (5 bases). The sequence was collected from a female donor with early-stage non-small cell lung cancer. The specimen comprised PBMCs, sampled at surgery. CDR3: CASSPLGVRLADTGELFF. The CDR3 region has the DNA TGTGCCAGCAGCCCCCTAGGGGTACGGCTGGCGGACACCGGGGAGCTGTTTTTT.